The rows below give T cell receptor beta chains drawn from one sample of a study of T cells in Graves' hyperthyroidism and ophthalmopathy. TCRdb used MiXCR to reprocess the multiplex PCR reads, holding one entry per CDR3 protein. In the table there are about 640,000 distinct CDR3 sequences, about a fifth of which are singletons. The sequenced material came from blood. The origin of the receptors is a man younger than 45 with Graves' ophthalmopathy. The CDR3 runs from the conserved cysteine through the conserved F or W. Fields, in order: J gene, V gene, CDR3 protein.

j_gene: TRBJ1-4
v_gene: TRBV27
CDR3aa: CASRGADNEKLFF

j_gene: TRBJ2-3
v_gene: TRBV11-2
CDR3aa: CASSSGLSPGIDTQYF

j_gene: TRBJ2-7
v_gene: TRBV6-1
CDR3aa: CASSESQGKNEQYF

j_gene: TRBJ2-7
v_gene: TRBV7-8
CDR3aa: CASSLLPGSSYEQYF

j_gene: TRBJ1-6
v_gene: TRBV12-3/TRBV12-4
CDR3aa: CASSYGGDSPLHF

j_gene: TRBJ1-1
v_gene: TRBV30
CDR3aa: CAWSVPGNTEAFF

j_gene: TRBJ1-2
v_gene: TRBV6-6
CDR3aa: CASSYSDRAPFGYTF

j_gene: TRBJ1-1
v_gene: TRBV29-1
CDR3aa: CSVGSGRMNTEAFF

j_gene: TRBJ2-7
v_gene: TRBV2
CDR3aa: CAGSVGSGSYEQYF

j_gene: TRBJ1-5
v_gene: TRBV28
CDR3aa: CASSLSADQPQHF

j_gene: TRBJ2-7
v_gene: TRBV20-1
CDR3aa: CSAPTGPNSYEQYF

j_gene: TRBJ2-1
v_gene: TRBV20-1
CDR3aa: CSAPDGTRIGNEQFF

j_gene: TRBJ2-7
v_gene: TRBV12-3/TRBV12-4
CDR3aa: CASSVLRWPKPYEQYF

j_gene: TRBJ2-7
v_gene: TRBV3-1
CDR3aa: CASSPGLTPYEQYF

j_gene: TRBJ2-7
v_gene: TRBV12-3/TRBV12-4
CDR3aa: CASSFKNPYLSEQYF

j_gene: TRBJ2-6
v_gene: TRBV30
CDR3aa: CAWTGGAGANVLTF

j_gene: TRBJ2-7
v_gene: TRBV3-1
CDR3aa: CASSQRSYEQYF

j_gene: TRBJ1-4
v_gene: TRBV29-1
CDR3aa: CSAQTGWGEKLFF

j_gene: TRBJ2-7
v_gene: TRBV30
CDR3aa: CAWRRLAGIYEQYF

j_gene: TRBJ1-2
v_gene: TRBV12-3/TRBV12-4
CDR3aa: CASSSWTGGVSGYTF

j_gene: TRBJ2-1
v_gene: TRBV20-1
CDR3aa: CSAPSPSGTYNEQFF

j_gene: TRBJ2-7
v_gene: TRBV3-1
CDR3aa: CASSQVLTGSPYEQYF

j_gene: TRBJ2-1
v_gene: TRBV12-3/TRBV12-4
CDR3aa: CASSLQSGGSSYNEQFF

j_gene: TRBJ2-5
v_gene: TRBV10-3
CDR3aa: CAISELGAVETQYF

j_gene: TRBJ1-2
v_gene: TRBV4-1
CDR3aa: CANSPDGRNYGYTF

j_gene: TRBJ2-7
v_gene: TRBV6-5
CDR3aa: CASNSGDNSYEQYF

j_gene: TRBJ1-5
v_gene: TRBV19
CDR3aa: CASSLTTGTNQPQHF

j_gene: TRBJ2-7
v_gene: TRBV28
CDR3aa: CASSLLTGGRYEQYF